One and the same sample provided the 17 T cell receptor beta chains below, sequenced in a study of regulatory T cells in long-lasting Graves disease. Stated time point: persistent/refractory GD, antithyroid drugs over 5 years with positive TRAb. Researchers made the TCR library from RNA that was extracted from PBMCs. Combining iRepertoire HTBI primers with Arm-PCR of CDR3 regions, the authors built TCR beta libraries. One entry per CDR3 protein, called by TCRdb with MiXCR from the multiplex PCR reads. This sample has about 470,000 distinct CDR3 sequences, with roughly 21% found just once. Here the sequenced sample was peripheral blood mononuclear cells (PBMCs), taken when the disease was refractory, from a patient treated with antithyroid drugs. These receptors originate from a female donor with Graves disease.

The table lists this clonotype with a few counts. The genes are TRBV28 and TRBJ1-3; 7 bases agree with TRBD1. The CDR3 sequence is 16 residues long. CDR1 and CDR2 from the germline V gene are MDHEN and SYDVKM. Germline trimming cut 6 bases from V and 0 bases from J; bases unmatched to any gene: 8. The chain's CDR3 is CASSWGTGDSGNTIYF. For the CDR3, the DNA is TGTGCCAGCAGCTGGGGTACAGGGGACTCTGGAAACACCATATATTTT.

This chain joins TRBV6-2 or TRBV6-3 and TRBJ1-3; D is unclear. Germline values: CDR1 MNHEY, CDR2 SVGEGT. This CDR3 is 15 amino acids long. The germline V and J ends were trimmed by 0 bases and 4 bases, with 10 bases remaining between them. DNA for the CDR3: TGTGCCAGCAGTTACTCGATCGCTAACGGAAACACCATATATTTT. Amino acids: CASSYSIANGNTIYF.

A word on this clonotype: A read error may be the cause here, since a much bigger clone is one base away. The chain has TRBV6-1 and TRBJ1-2; D perhaps matches TRBD1 (6 bases). CDR1 is MNHNS, CDR2 SASEGT, per germline. CDR3 size: 15 residues. V lost 7 bases, J lost 6 bases, and 21 bases lay in between. This chain's CDR3 is CASTARTASFHGYTF. The CDR3 nucleotides read TGTGCCAGCACCGCCCGGACAGCCTCTTTCCATGGCTACACCTTC.

This clonotype was seen a handful of times. The gene calls are TRBV29-1 and TRBJ1-2; no clear D gene. The ends were cut back, 3 bases at V and 3 bases at J, with 11 bases in the middle. Germline lookup yields CDR1 SQVTM and CDR2 ANQGSEA. There are 13 residues in the CDR3. As DNA, the CDR3 is TGCAGCGTTGATTGGGGAACTGACTATGGCTACACCTTC. Encoded protein: CSVDWGTDYGYTF.

This chain connects TRBV7-9 to TRBJ2-1, with D perhaps TRBD1 or TRBD2 (6 bases each). Trimming cost V 2 bases and J 2 bases, with 10 bases left between them. CDR3 length equals 15 residues. Per the germline V gene, CDR1 is SEHNR and CDR2 is FQNEAQ (reference sequence). CDR3 sequence (DNA): TGTGCCAGCAGCTTACCCGGGGGCACCTACAATGAGCAGTTCTTC. Amino acids: CASSLPGGTYNEQFF. Variable domain in full (rest from reference TRBV7-9 and TRBJ2-1): DTGVSQNPRHKITKRGQNVTFRCDPISEHNRLYWYRQTLGQGPEFLTYFQNEAQLEKSRLLSDRFSAERPKGSFSTLEIQRTEQGDSAMYLCASSLPGGTYNEQFFGPGTRLTVL.

As to this clonotype: A much larger clone sits a single nucleotide away, making a read error possible. V and J are TRBV6-1 and TRBJ1-1; D may be TRBD1 (5 bases). Between the trimmed V and J ends, which lost 7 bases and 5 bases, there was a span of 20 bases. Germline V gene data show CDR1 as MNHNS and CDR2 as SASEGT. The CDR3 is 15 amino acids. The CDR3 nucleotides read TGTGCCAGCATAGGGACCTCGTGGGCCTGGACTGAAGCTTTCTTT. Translation gives CASIGTSWAWTEAFF.

This clonotype was seen a few times. This sequence joins TRBV6-6 and TRBJ2-5; D may correspond to TRBD1 or TRBD2 (5 bases each). Germline V gene lookup returns CDR1 MNHNY and CDR2 SVGAGI (reference sequence). The length of the CDR3 is 13 residues. Trimming shortened V by 0 bases and J by 12 bases, and 14 bases separated the two germline ends. The CDR3 protein is CASSYSTGQFEYF. Written as DNA, the CDR3 is TGTGCCAGCAGTTACTCGACGGGGCAGTTCGAGTACTTC.

This clonotype came up once. The chain recombines TRBV5-1 with TRBJ1-6; D possibly corresponds to TRBD1 (5 bases). The CDR3 is 16 residues long. The V end lost 6 bases, the J end lost 0 bases, and 13 bases lay between the germline ends. The germline V gene encodes CDR1 SGHRS and CDR2 YFSETQ. As DNA, the CDR3 is TGCGCCAGCACTTATAGTGGGGCCTCCTATAATTCACCCCTCCACTTT. Protein product: CASTYSGASYNSPLHF.

The chain links TRBV7-8 to TRBJ1-4; a weak D match, TRBD1 (6 bases). This CDR3 has 14 residues. Germline V CDR1 and CDR2: SGHVS, FQNEAQ. The V and J ends lost 5 bases and 4 bases respectively, with 11 bases between them. The CDR3 region has the DNA TGTGCCAGCAGCGAGGACAGACTTAATGAAAAACTGTTTTTT. It specifies CASSEDRLNEKLFF. The whole variable domain, filled in from reference TRBV7-8 and TRBJ1-4, reads GAGVSQSPRYKVAKRGQDVALRCDPISGHVSLFWYQQALGQGPEFLTYFQNEAQLDKSGLPSDRFFAERPEGSVSTLKIQRTQQEDSAVYLCASSEDRLNEKLFFGSGTQLSVL.

This clonotype was counted a few times. CDR3 in amino acids: CASTIGGMNNQPQHF. CDR3 bases: TGTGCCAGCACAATCGGGGGCATGAACAATCAGCCCCAGCATTTT. J is TRBJ1-5 and V is TRBV6-1, with D possibly TRBD1 on 6 matching bases. With 7 bases removed from V and 3 bases from J, the gap between germline ends came to 16 bases. CDR3 length equals 15 residues. In germline, CDR1 is MNHNS, CDR2 SASEGT.

The chain recombines TRBV29-1 with TRBJ2-1; unclear D gene. The CDR3 loop spans 10 amino acids. Trimming cost V 2 bases and J 9 bases, with 5 bases left between them. In germline, CDR1 is SQVTM, CDR2 ANQGSEA. The CDR3 region is CSVERSEQFF. Written as DNA, the CDR3 is TGCAGCGTTGAACGGAGTGAGCAGTTCTTC.

This clonotype was recorded at least ten times. This chain connects TRBV27 to TRBJ2-5; TRBD2 aligns across 8 bases. CDR1 and CDR2 (germline): MNHEY, SMNVEV (reference sequence). V gave up 8 bases and J gave up 3 bases; unmatched junction bases: 8. The CDR3 is 14 residues long. CDR3 sequence: CASGVSGVEETQYF. CDR3 sequence (DNA): TGTGCCAGCGGAGTTAGCGGGGTTGAAGAGACCCAGTACTTC.

Turning to this clonotype: A read error may produce the germline difference seen at one junction end. This chain joins TRBV5-1 and TRBJ1-4, with unresolved D. The CDR3 is 16 residues long. In germline, CDR1 is SGHRS, CDR2 YFSETQ. CDR3 nucleotide sequence: TGTGCCAGCAGCCTCTTCGGTACACCAACTAATGAAAAACTGTTTTTT. It is translated as CASSLFGTPTNEKLFF.

The rearrangement uses TRBV19 and TRBJ1-2; D not resolved. V lost 7 bases and J 0 bases, leaving 24 bases between the germline ends. Germline values: CDR1 LNHDA, CDR2 SQIVND (reference sequence). This CDR3 spans 18 amino acids. The CDR3 loop reads CASIGLLSGGLTNYGYTF. The DNA of the CDR3 is TGTGCCAGTATCGGCCTTTTGTCAGGAGGACTCACTAACTATGGCTACACCTTC.

This clonotype was observed a few times. The V call is TRBV2, the J call TRBJ2-1; tentative D call: TRBD1 (7 bases). Trimming cost V 3 bases and J 0 bases, with 9 bases left between them. Per germline, CDR1 SNHLY and CDR2 FYNNEI. The CDR3 runs 15 residues. The CDR3 reads CASSEEGASYNEQFF. CDR3 nucleotides: TGTGCCAGCAGTGAGGAGGGGGCCTCCTACAATGAGCAGTTCTTC. Supplemented by reference TRBV2 and TRBJ2-1, the full variable domain reads EPEVTQTPSHQVTQMGQEVILRCVPISNHLYFYWYRQILGQKVEFLVSFYNNEISEKSEIFDDQFSVERPDGSNFTLKIRSTKLEDSAMYFCASSEEGASYNEQFFGPGTRLTVL.

The genes are TRBV6-1 and TRBJ1-2; 10 nucleotides line up with TRBD1. After removal of 6 bases from V and 3 bases from J, the junction contained 4 bases not matched to a gene. Germline CDR1 is MNHNS and CDR2 is SASEGT. CDR3 length: 14 residues. CDR3 in DNA: TGTGCCAGCAGGACGGACAGGGGGGACTATGGCTACACCTTC. This translates into CASRTDRGDYGYTF.

This clonotype was seen ten or more times. CDR3 loop: CASSLAGQGYTEAFF. CDR3 DNA sequence: TGTGCCAGCAGCCTTGCGGGACAGGGTTATACTGAAGCTTTCTTT. This chain joins TRBV14 and TRBJ1-1; 9 nucleotides align to TRBD1. The CDR3 contains 15 residues. Germline V lookup: CDR1 SGHDN, CDR2 FVKESK. V gave up 4 bases and J gave up 5 bases; unmatched junction bases: 8.